This is a list of T cell receptor beta chains from one sample in a study of shared clonotypes between healthy human individuals. Here immunoSEQ multiplex PCR was the method, and the copy in TCRdb shows in-frame clones only, minus some. The table lists around 2,100,000 clones, approximately 94% of them singletons. Input material: naive CD8+ T cells sorted from blood. The receptors originated from a man between 18 and 35 years old in good health. Both conserved end residues are part of each CDR3. The D gene is left open where the match is weak. Rows give clone size only sometimes, using once, few, many, or a class for an expanded clone.

d_call j_call cdr3_length clone_size v_call cdr3_aa cdr3_nt
NA TRBJ1-1 15 NA TRBV27 CASSLGAEMNTEAFF TGTGCCAGCAGTTTAGGCGCCGAAATGAACACTGAAGCTTTCTTT
TRBD2 TRBJ2-1 18 NA TRBV5-1 CASSLTQIGLAGANEQFF TGCGCCAGCAGCTTGACCCAGATAGGACTAGCGGGAGCAAATGAGCAGTTCTTC
TRBD1 TRBJ2-7 15 NA TRBV5-4 CASSQSWDRGYEQYF TGTGCCAGCAGCCAGTCATGGGACAGGGGCTACGAGCAGTACTTC
TRBD2 TRBJ2-2 15 NA TRBV7-9 CASSLSGSRAGELFF TGTGCCAGCAGCTTGAGCGGGAGTCGGGCCGGGGAGCTGTTTTTT
TRBD1 TRBJ2-1 17 NA TRBV27 CASRLEGVGTGSNEQFF TGTGCCAGCAGACTAGAAGGGGTCGGGACAGGGTCGAATGAGCAGTTCTTC
NA TRBJ2-5 11 NA TRBV5-3 CARKGEETQYF TGTGCCAGGAAGGGTGAAGAGACCCAGTACTTC
TRBD1 TRBJ2-5 14 NA TRBV4-1 CASSWDRASETQYF TGCGCCAGCAGCTGGGACAGGGCCTCGGAGACCCAGTACTTC
NA TRBJ1-6 13 NA TRBV5-6 CASSLMLNSPLHF TGTGCCAGCAGTCTCATGTTGAATTCACCCCTCCACTTT
NA TRBJ2-7 13 NA TRBV5-6 CASSLAAFGEQYF TGTGCCAGCAGCTTGGCGGCCTTCGGGGAGCAGTACTTC
NA TRBJ1-2 13 NA TRBV5-1 CASGNSSNYGYTF TGCGCCAGCGGCAACAGTTCTAACTATGGCTACACCTTC
NA TRBJ2-7 14 NA TRBV6-5 CASSYSRTAYEQYF TGTGCCAGCAGTTACTCCCGGACGGCTTACGAGCAGTACTTC
NA TRBJ2-7 14 NA TRBV5-1 CASSSRQGLYEQYF TGCGCCAGCAGCTCGCGACAAGGACTCTACGAGCAGTACTTC
NA TRBJ1-5 15 NA TRBV19 CASTPGGFGNQPQHF TGTGCCAGTACTCCCGGGGGTTTTGGCAATCAGCCCCAGCATTTT
TRBD1 TRBJ1-5 14 NA TRBV6-5 CASGNRGRNQPQHF TGTGCCAGCGGCAACAGGGGTCGCAATCAGCCCCAGCATTTT
NA TRBJ1-2 13 NA TRBV5-6 CASSYLESRGYTF TGTGCCAGCAGCTATCTGGAAAGTAGGGGCTACACCTTC
NA TRBJ2-7 16 NA TRBV27 CASSFSSGAWPYEQYF TGTGCCAGCAGTTTTAGTTCAGGGGCCTGGCCCTACGAGCAGTACTTC
NA TRBJ1-2 15 NA TRBV5-3 CARNLDIGSDYGYTF TGTGCCAGAAACCTTGATATAGGGTCTGACTATGGCTACACCTTC
NA TRBJ1-5 12 NA TRBV28 CASSLINQPQHF TGTGCCAGCAGTTTAATTAATCAGCCCCAGCATTTT
NA TRBJ2-7 12 NA TRBV14 CASSFSSYEQYF TGTGCCAGCAGCTTCTCTTCCTACGAGCAGTACTTC
NA TRBJ1-4 14 once TRBV2 CASRAEGDVEKLFF TGTGCCAGCAGAGCTGAGGGGGACGTAGAAAAACTGTTTTTT